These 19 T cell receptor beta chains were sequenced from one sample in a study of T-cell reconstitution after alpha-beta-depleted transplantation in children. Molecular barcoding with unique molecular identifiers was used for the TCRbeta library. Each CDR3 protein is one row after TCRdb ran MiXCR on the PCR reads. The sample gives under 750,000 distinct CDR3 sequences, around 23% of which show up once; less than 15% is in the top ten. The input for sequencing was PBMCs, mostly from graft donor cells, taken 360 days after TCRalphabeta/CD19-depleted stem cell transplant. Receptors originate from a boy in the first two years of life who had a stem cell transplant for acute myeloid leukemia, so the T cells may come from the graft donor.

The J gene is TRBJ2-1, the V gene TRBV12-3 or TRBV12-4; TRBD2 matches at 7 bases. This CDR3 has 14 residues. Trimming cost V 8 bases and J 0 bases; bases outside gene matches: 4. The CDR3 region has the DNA TGTGCCAGCGGGGGAGGGAGCTCCTACAATGAGCAGTTCTTC. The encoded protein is CASGGGSSYNEQFF.

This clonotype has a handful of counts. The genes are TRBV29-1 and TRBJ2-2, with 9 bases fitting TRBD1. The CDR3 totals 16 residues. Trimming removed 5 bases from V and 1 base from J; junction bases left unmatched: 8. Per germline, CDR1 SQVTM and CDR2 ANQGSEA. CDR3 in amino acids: CSVKTGGGLNTGELFF. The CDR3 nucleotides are TGCAGCGTTAAGACAGGGGGGGGATTGAACACCGGGGAGCTGTTTTTT.

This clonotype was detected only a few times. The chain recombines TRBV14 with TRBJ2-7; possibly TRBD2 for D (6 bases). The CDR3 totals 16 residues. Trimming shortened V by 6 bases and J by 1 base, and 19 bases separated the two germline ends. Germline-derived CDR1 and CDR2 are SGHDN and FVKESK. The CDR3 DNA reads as TGTGCCAGCAGTCGGAGAGTCCGGGACTCTTCCTACGAGCAGTACTTC. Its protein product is CASSRRVRDSSYEQYF.

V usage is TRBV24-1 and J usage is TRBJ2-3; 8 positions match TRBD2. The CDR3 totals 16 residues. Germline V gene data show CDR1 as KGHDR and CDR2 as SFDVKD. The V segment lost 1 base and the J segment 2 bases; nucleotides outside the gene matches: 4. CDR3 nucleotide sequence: TGTGCCACCAGTGATTTAGCGGGGGCACCCACAGATACGCAGTATTTT. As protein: CATSDLAGAPTDTQYF.

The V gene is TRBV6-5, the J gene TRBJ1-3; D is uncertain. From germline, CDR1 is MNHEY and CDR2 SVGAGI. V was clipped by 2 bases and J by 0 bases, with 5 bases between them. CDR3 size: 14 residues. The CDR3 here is CASSYAYSGNTIYF. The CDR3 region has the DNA TGTGCCAGCAGTTACGCCTACTCTGGAAACACCATATATTTT.

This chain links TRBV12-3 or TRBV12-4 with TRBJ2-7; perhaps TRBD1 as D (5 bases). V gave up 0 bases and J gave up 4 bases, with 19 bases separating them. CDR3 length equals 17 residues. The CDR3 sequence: CASSLAQSGRQIYEQYF. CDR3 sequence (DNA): TGTGCCAGCAGTTTAGCGCAGTCGGGTAGACAGATATACGAGCAGTACTTC.

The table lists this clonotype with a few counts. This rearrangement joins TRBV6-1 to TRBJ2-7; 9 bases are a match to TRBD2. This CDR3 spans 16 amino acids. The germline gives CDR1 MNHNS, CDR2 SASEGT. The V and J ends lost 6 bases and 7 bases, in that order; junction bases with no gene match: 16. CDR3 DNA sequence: TGTGCCAGCAGCCACCAGCGGGGGGCCACTCCGAGGGAGCAGTACTTC. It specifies CASSHQRGATPREQYF.

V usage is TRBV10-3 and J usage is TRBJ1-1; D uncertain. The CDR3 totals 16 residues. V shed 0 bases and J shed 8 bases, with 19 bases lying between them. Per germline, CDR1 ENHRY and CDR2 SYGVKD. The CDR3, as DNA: TGTGCCATCAGTGAGTCGAGGCAGGCCGCAACACTAGAAGCTTTCTTT. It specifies CAISESRQAATLEAFF.

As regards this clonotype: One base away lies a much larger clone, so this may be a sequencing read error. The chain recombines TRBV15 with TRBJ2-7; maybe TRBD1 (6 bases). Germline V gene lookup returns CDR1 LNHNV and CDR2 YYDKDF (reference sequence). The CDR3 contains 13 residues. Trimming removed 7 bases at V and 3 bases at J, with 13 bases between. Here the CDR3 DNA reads TGTGCCACCATCAGCGACAGGTTCTACGAGCAGTACTTC. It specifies CATISDRFYEQYF.

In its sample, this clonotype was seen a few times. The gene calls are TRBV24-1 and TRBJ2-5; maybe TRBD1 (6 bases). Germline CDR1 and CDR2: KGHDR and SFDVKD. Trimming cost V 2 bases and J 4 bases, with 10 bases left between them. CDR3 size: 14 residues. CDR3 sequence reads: CATSDYTGTETQYF. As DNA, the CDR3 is TGTGCCACCAGTGATTATACAGGGACAGAGACCCAGTACTTC.

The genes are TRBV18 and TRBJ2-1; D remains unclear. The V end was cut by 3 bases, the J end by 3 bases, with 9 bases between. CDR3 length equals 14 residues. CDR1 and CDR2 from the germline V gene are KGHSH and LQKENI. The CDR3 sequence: CASSPTAGYNEQFF. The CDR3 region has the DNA TGTGCCAGCTCACCGACGGCAGGCTACAATGAGCAGTTCTTC.

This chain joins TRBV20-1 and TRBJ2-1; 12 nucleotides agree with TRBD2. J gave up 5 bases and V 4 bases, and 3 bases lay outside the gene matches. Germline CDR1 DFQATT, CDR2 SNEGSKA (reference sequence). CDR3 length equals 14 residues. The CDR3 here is CSAIRTSGDNEQFF. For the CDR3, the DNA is TGCAGTGCTATCCGGACTAGCGGGGACAATGAGCAGTTCTTC.

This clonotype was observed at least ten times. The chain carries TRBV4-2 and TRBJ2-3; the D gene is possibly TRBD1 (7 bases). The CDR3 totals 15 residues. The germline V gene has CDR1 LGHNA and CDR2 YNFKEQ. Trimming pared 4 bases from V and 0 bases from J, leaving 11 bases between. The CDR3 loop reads CASSRGDRSTDTQYF. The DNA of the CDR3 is TGTGCCAGCAGCCGCGGGGACAGAAGCACAGATACGCAGTATTTT.

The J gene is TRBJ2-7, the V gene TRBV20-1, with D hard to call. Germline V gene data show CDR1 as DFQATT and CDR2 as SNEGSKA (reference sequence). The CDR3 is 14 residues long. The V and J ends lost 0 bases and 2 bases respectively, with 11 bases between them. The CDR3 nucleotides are TGCAGTGCTAGAGATCACGGCAGCCCCTACGAGCAGTACTTC. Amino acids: CSARDHGSPYEQYF.

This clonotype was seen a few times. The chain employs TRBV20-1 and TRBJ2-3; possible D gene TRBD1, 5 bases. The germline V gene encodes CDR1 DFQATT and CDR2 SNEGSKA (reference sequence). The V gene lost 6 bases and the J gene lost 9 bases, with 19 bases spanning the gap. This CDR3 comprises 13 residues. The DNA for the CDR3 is TGCAGTGCCCCTACCCTACAGGTACAGACGCAGTATTTT. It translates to CSAPTLQVQTQYF.

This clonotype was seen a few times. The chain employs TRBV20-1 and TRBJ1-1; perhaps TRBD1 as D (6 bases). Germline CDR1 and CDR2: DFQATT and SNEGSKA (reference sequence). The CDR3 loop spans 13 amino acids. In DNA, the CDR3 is TGCAGGGGGGGGCAGGGGATTGACACTGAAGCTTTCTTT. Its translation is CRGGQGIDTEAFF.

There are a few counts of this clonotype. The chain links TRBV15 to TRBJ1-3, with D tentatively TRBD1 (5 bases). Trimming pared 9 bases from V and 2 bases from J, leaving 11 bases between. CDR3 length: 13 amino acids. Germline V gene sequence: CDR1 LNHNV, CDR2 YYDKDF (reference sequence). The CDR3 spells CATGGGTGNTIYF. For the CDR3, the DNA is TGTGCCACAGGTGGGGGGACTGGAAACACCATATATTTT.

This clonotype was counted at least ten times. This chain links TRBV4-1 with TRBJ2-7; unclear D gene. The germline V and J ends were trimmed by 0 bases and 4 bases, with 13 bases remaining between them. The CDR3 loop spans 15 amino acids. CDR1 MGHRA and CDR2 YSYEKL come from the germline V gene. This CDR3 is CASSQDRAPVYEQYV. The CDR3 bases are TGCGCCAGCAGCCAAGACCGGGCCCCCGTGTACGAGCAGTACGTC.

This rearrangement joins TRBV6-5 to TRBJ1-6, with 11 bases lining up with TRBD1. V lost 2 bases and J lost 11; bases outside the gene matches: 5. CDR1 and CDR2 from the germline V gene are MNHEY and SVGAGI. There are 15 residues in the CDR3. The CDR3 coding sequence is TGTGCCAGCAGTTACGGACAGGGGGCGCGTCCACCCCTCCACTTT. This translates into CASSYGQGARPPLHF.